The 10 T cell receptor beta chains in this list originate from one sample, sequenced in a study of shared clonotypes between healthy human individuals. Profiled with immunoSEQ multiplex PCR; TCRdb holds only in-frame clones, not every one. The data show 550,000 to 700,000 clones, 73% seen once. Material: memory CD4+ T cells sorted from blood. Stated subset: CD45RA-negative fraction. These receptors all come from a woman between 25 and 40 years old in good health.

The rearrangement links TRBV27 to TRBJ1-5; D ambiguous. V lost 0 bases to trimming and J lost 3 bases, with 9 bases between them. The germline V gene encodes CDR1 MNHEY and CDR2 SMNVEV (reference sequence). The CDR3 spans 15 residues. CDR3 region: CASSLSMANNQPQHF. The CDR3 DNA reads as TGTGCCAGCAGTTTATCGATGGCGAACAATCAGCCCCAGCATTTT.

The genes are TRBV7-3 and TRBJ1-3; no definite D call. V was trimmed by 5 bases and J by 4 bases, leaving 9 bases between them. Per the germline V gene, CDR1 is SGHTA and CDR2 is FQGTGA. There are 13 residues in the CDR3. CDR3 bases: TGTGCCAGCAGCCCCCATCAGGGAAACACCATATATTTT. Its translation is CASSPHQGNTIYF.

This chain connects TRBV5-4 to TRBJ2-1, with TRBD2 identical over 12 bases. The CDR3 extends over 17 amino acids. Germline loops: CDR1 SGHNT, CDR2 YYREEE (reference sequence). V shed 6 bases and J 0 bases; nucleotides not matched to a gene: 7. The CDR3 sequence is CASTRGLAGSSYNEQFF. The CDR3 DNA sequence: TGTGCCAGCACCCGGGGACTAGCGGGCTCCTCCTACAATGAGCAGTTCTTC. The full variable domain, in which reference TRBV5-4 and TRBJ2-1 provide the parts outside the CDR3, is ETGVTQSPTHLIKTRGQQVTLRCSSQSGHNTVSWYQQALGQGPQFIFQYYREEENGRGNFPPRFSGLQFPNYSSELNVNALELDDSALYLCASTRGLAGSSYNEQFFGPGTRLTVL.

J is TRBJ2-3 and V is TRBV2; TRBD1 might be the D (5 bases). Germline loops: CDR1 SNHLY, CDR2 FYNNEI. Trimming left V 6 bases short and J 9 bases short, with 19 bases between. This CDR3 comprises 14 residues. The CDR3 nucleotides are TGTGCCAGCAGCGAACAAACAACACAGGAAACGCAGTATTTT. Translation gives CASSEQTTQETQYF.

The CDR3 loop reads CAGLSRAGSYEQYF. The CDR3 coding sequence is TGTGCCGGCCTCTCCAGAGCCGGCTCCTACGAGCAGTACTTC. The J gene is TRBJ2-7, the V gene TRBV30; no definite D call. Germline CDR1 GTSNPN, CDR2 SVGIG (reference sequence). The V end lost 8 bases, the J end lost 0 bases, and 17 bases lay between the germline ends. This CDR3 comprises 14 residues.

The V and J genes are TRBV20-1 and TRBJ2-1; D is uncertain. V was pared by 0 bases and J by 10 bases, with 7 bases between. CDR3 size: 11 residues. CDR1 is DFQATT and CDR2 is SNEGSKA in the germline V gene (reference sequence). The CDR3 sequence: CSARDMQEQFF. CDR3 nucleotide sequence: TGCAGTGCTAGAGATATGCAAGAGCAGTTCTTC.

The rearrangement links TRBV27 to TRBJ2-3; no clear D. CDR3 length equals 11 residues. The V and J ends lost 4 bases and 7 bases respectively, with 6 bases between them. CDR1 and CDR2 (germline): MNHEY, SMNVEV (reference sequence). In nucleotides, the CDR3 is TGTGCCAGCAGTTCTCGGCATACGCAGTATTTT. Translated: CASSSRHTQYF.

Concerning this clone: A read error may produce the germline difference seen at one junction end. The chain joins TRBV20-1 to TRBJ1-4, with D maybe TRBD1 (6 bases). Germline V gives CDR1 DFQATT, CDR2 SNEGSKA (reference sequence). This CDR3 comprises 11 residues. The CDR3 here is CSARSGAGFLF. The CDR3 coding sequence is TGCAGTGCTAGGTCGGGGGCCGGCTTTCTTTTT.

This clone showed up just a few times. The gene calls are TRBV28 and TRBJ1-1, with 7 bases that match TRBD1. Trimming at V came to 5 bases and at J to 1 base, leaving 7 bases not matched to a gene. CDR3 length equals 15 residues. Germline assignment: CDR1 MDHEN and CDR2 SYDVKM. The CDR3 loop reads CASSKTGAGNTEAFF. As DNA, the CDR3 is TGTGCCAGCAGTAAAACAGGGGCGGGGAACACTGAAGCTTTCTTT.

This chain joins TRBV6-6 and TRBJ2-7; TRBD2 aligns across 10 bases. J lost 8 bases, V lost 6 bases, and 16 bases had no gene match. This CDR3 spans 16 amino acids. Germline V gene sequence: CDR1 MNHNY, CDR2 SVGAGI (reference sequence). CDR3 in amino acids: CASRRELAGPNQKQYF. CDR3 nucleotide sequence: TGTGCCAGCAGACGTGAACTAGCGGGACCGAATCAGAAGCAGTACTTC.